This TCR beta chain is from a study of T-cell reconstitution after alpha-beta-depleted transplantation in children. Study results and limitations: Reportedly, roughly two months post-transplant, alpha-beta T cells arose from several hundred expanded graft clones. T cells produced anew were the main source of T-cell counts and diversity one year after transplant. Some patients showed high day-60 TCRbeta diversity, which derived from surviving recipient T cells and thymic progenitors.

This clonotype was observed a few times. Its antigen is unknown. CDR3 length equals 13 residues. Trimming took off 10 bases at V and 2 bases at J, with 15 bases between the two ends. Looked up from germline, CDR1 is SGHDN and CDR2 is FVKESK. Construction of the TCRbeta library involved unique molecular identifiers. One entry per CDR3 protein, called by TCRdb with MiXCR from the PCR reads. The sample records approximately 500,000 distinct CDR3 sequences, 8% to 11% being singletons. Sequencing used PBMCs, obtained before TCRalphabeta/CD19-depleted stem cell transplant. The J gene is TRBJ2-7, the V gene TRBV14; possibly TRBD2 for D (6 bases). This TCR was recovered from a child aged 2-15 years with inherited bone marrow failure, due to receive a stem cell transplant. CDR3 sequence reads: CATLGLTPYEQYF. CDR3 DNA sequence: TGTGCCACCCTGGGACTTACCCCCTACGAGCAGTACTTC.